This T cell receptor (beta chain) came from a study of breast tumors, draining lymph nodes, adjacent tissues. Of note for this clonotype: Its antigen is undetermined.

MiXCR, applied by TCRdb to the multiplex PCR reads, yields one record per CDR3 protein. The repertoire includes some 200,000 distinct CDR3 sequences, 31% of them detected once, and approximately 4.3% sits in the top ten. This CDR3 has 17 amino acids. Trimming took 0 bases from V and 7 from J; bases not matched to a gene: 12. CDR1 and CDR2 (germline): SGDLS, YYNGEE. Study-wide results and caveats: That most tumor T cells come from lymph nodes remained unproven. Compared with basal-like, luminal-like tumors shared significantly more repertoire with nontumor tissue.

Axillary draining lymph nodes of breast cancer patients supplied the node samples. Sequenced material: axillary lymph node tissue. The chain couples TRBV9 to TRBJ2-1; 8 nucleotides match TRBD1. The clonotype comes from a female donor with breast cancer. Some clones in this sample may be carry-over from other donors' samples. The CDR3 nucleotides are TGTGCCAGCAGCGTAGGGACAGGGACCTTCCGGACTAATGAGCAGTTCTTC. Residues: CASSVGTGTFRTNEQFF.